These 15 T cell receptor beta chains were all obtained from the same sample, sequenced in a study of Ad26.COV2.S vaccination and SARS-CoV-2 variants. TCRdb's copy holds only in-frame clones and misses some; the assay was immunoSEQ multiplex PCR. The data hold fewer than 500,000 clones, with over 75% observed a single time. Noted treatment: 19 received Ad26.COV2.S at low or high dose, single or two shots; roughly 5 received placebo; per-sample allocation not given. Samples came from day 63 after the first vaccine or placebo injection. The sample here was peripheral blood, taken in a trial of Ad26.COV2.S vaccine versus placebo. These TCRs come from a person between 18 and 65 years old who received the Ad26.COV2.S COVID-19 vaccine or a placebo.

V usage is TRBV25-1 and J usage is TRBJ2-5; 10 bases align to TRBD2. CDR1 and CDR2 from the germline V gene are MGHDK and SYGVNS. After removal of 1 base from V and 2 bases from J, the junction contained 4 bases not matched to a gene. This CDR3 is 16 amino acids long. CDR3 region: CASSEWGAGGQETQYF. DNA for the CDR3: TGTGCCAGCAGTGAATGGGGAGCGGGAGGGCAAGAGACCCAGTACTTC.

V usage is TRBV4-3 and J usage is TRBJ2-5; 7 bases are shared with TRBD2. This CDR3 spans 22 amino acids. V gave up 1 base and J gave up 0 bases; unmatched junction bases: 23. Germline CDR1 reads LGHNA; CDR2 reads YSLEER. CDR3 DNA: TGCGCCAGCAGCCAAGCGGGGGTTGGATCGCGGGTTGGGCTAGCGGACCAAGAGACCCAGTACTTC. It codes for CASSQAGVGSRVGLADQETQYF.

The CDR3 DNA is TGCGCCAGCAGCCAAGAGGAGTGGACTGAAGCTTTCTTT. It encodes CASSQEEWTEAFF. This chain links TRBV4-3 with TRBJ1-1; unclear D gene. Germline lookup yields CDR1 LGHNA and CDR2 YSLEER. The V and J ends lost 0 bases and 5 bases respectively, with 7 bases between them. The CDR3 consists of 13 residues.

This chain joins TRBV28 and TRBJ2-5; 8 bases are shared with TRBD1. The J segment lost 4 bases and the V segment lost 7 bases, leaving 8 bases of the junction unmatched. The CDR3 is 14 amino acids. In germline, CDR1 is MDHEN, CDR2 SYDVKM. The CDR3 DNA reads TGTGCCAGCACGGGGCAGGGGGCCGGAGAGACCCAGTACTTC. Amino acid sequence: CASTGQGAGETQYF.

This rearrangement joins TRBV4-3 to TRBJ2-2; perhaps D is TRBD1 or TRBD2 (5 bases each). CDR1 and CDR2 from the germline V gene are LGHNA and YSLEER. Trimming cost V 3 bases and J 10 bases, with 12 bases left between them. This CDR3 is 13 amino acids long. CDR3 sequence: CASSQGPKMELFF. Here the CDR3 DNA reads TGCGCCAGCAGCCAGGGACCTAAAATGGAGCTGTTTTTT.

The chain employs TRBV11-2 and TRBJ1-4; 8 bases are shared with TRBD1. Germline CDR1 is SGHAT and CDR2 is FQNNGV. J lost 4 bases, V lost 6 bases, and 7 bases had no gene match. The CDR3 totals 15 residues. The CDR3 DNA is TGTGCCAGCAGTCTACCGGGACAGGTTAATGAAAAACTGTTTTTT. Translation gives CASSLPGQVNEKLFF.

The chain employs TRBV2 and TRBJ2-7, with D possibly called TRBD1 or TRBD2 (6 bases each). The CDR3 has 14 residues. Germline V CDR1 and CDR2: SNHLY, FYNNEI. V was cut by 6 bases and J by 5 bases, with 17 bases left in between. The CDR3 sequence: CASRDGGGVHEQYF. The CDR3 DNA reads TGTGCCAGCAGGGACGGAGGGGGAGTGCACGAGCAGTACTTC.

The sample holds one count of this clone. The V gene is TRBV19, the J gene TRBJ2-1; the D gene is possibly TRBD1 (5 bases). This CDR3 is 11 amino acids long. Germline CDR1 is LNHDA and CDR2 is SQIVND (reference sequence). V dropped 11 bases and J dropped 5 bases, with 10 bases sitting between them. The CDR3 DNA reads as TGTGCCGCGGTCAGGGACAATGAGCAGTTCTTC. Its protein is CAAVRDNEQFF. Based on the CDR3 plus reference TRBV19 and TRBJ2-1, the full variable domain is DGGITQSPKYLFRKEGQNVTLSCEQNLNHDAMYWYRQDPGQGLRLIYYSQIVNDFQKGDIAEGYSVSREKKESFPLTVTSAQKNPTAFYLCAAVRDNEQFFGPGTRLTVL.

This chain uses TRBV15 with TRBJ2-2, with D possibly matching TRBD2 (6 bases). Trimming removed 0 bases from V and 1 base from J, with 9 bases in between. The germline gives CDR1 LNHNV, CDR2 YYDKDF (reference sequence). The CDR3 runs to 16 residues. DNA of the CDR3: TGTGCCACCAGCAGAGATGTGGGGGGGAACACCGGGGAGCTGTTTTTT. Amino acid sequence: CATSRDVGGNTGELFF.

The chain carries TRBV7-8 and TRBJ1-5, with a tentative D call TRBD1 (5 bases). Germline assignment: CDR1 SGHVS and CDR2 FQNEAQ. The CDR3 loop spans 14 amino acids. V was cut by 5 bases and J by 3 bases, with 11 bases left in between. The CDR3 loop is CASSPDRFNQPQHF. CDR3 coding DNA: TGTGCCAGCAGCCCAGACAGATTCAATCAGCCCCAGCATTTT.

This rearrangement joins TRBV10-3 to TRBJ2-2, with D perhaps TRBD1 (8 bases). V lost 7 bases and J 4 bases, leaving 13 bases between the germline ends. Per the germline V gene, CDR1 is ENHRY and CDR2 is SYGVKD. The CDR3 loop spans 14 amino acids. Here the CDR3 reads CAITQGGSTGELFF. Here the CDR3 DNA reads TGTGCCATCACACAGGGGGGGAGCACCGGGGAGCTGTTTTTT.

This sequence joins TRBV29-1 and TRBJ1-2; tentatively, D is TRBD1 (6 bases). V was pared by 7 bases and J by 8 bases, with 14 bases between. CDR3 length equals 11 residues. CDR1 and CDR2 from the germline V gene are SQVTM and ANQGSEA. The CDR3 sequence is CSGTEGGGYTF. In DNA form, the CDR3 reads TGCAGCGGAACCGAAGGGGGGGGCTACACCTTC.

The chain employs TRBV9 and TRBJ2-1; 8 bases fit TRBD1. Trimming cost V 4 bases and J 10 bases; bases outside gene matches: 10. The CDR3 length is 14 residues. The germline V gene encodes CDR1 SGDLS and CDR2 YYNGEE. CDR3 in DNA: TGTGCCAGCAGCTCCGTTGGACAGGGCAAGGAGCAGTTCTTC. The encoded protein is CASSSVGQGKEQFF. The entire variable domain, with the rest obtained from reference TRBV9 and TRBJ2-1, is as follows: DSGVTQTPKHLITATGQRVTLRCSPRSGDLSVYWYQQSLDQGLQFLIQYYNGEERAKGNILERFSAQQFPDLHSELNLSSLELGDSALYFCASSSVGQGKEQFFGPGTRLTVL.

The V and J genes are TRBV7-2 and TRBJ2-1, with 9 bases lining up with TRBD1. J gave up 8 bases and V 5 bases, and 10 bases lay outside the gene matches. Germline lookup yields CDR1 SGHTA and CDR2 FQGNSA. The CDR3 sequence is 15 residues long. CDR3 nucleotides: TGTGCCAGCAGCGCCGGGACAGGGTTAGTGGATGAGCAGTTCTTC. It codes for CASSAGTGLVDEQFF.

This rearrangement joins TRBV7-9 to TRBJ1-2; 7 bases fit TRBD1. The CDR3 covers 15 residues. Germline loops: CDR1 SEHNR, CDR2 FQNEAQ (reference sequence). Unmatched junction bases numbered 6, after V lost 5 bases and J lost 0 bases. For the CDR3, the DNA is TGTGCCAGCAGCCGACCGGGACAGACTAACTATGGCTACACCTTC. This gives the protein CASSRPGQTNYGYTF.